One T cell receptor (beta chain) is described in this entry. Antigen unknown. These data originate in a study of shared clonotypes between healthy human individuals. Sequencing was performed with immunoSEQ multiplex PCR; in TCRdb, only in-frame clones are kept and a portion is missing. The sample comprises 1.5 million to 2.5 million clones, just under 95% of which are singletons, and more than 0.95% rests with the top ten. The length of the CDR3 is 16 residues. Per the germline V gene, CDR1 is SGHNT and CDR2 is YYREEE (reference sequence). The V and J ends lost 0 bases and 0 bases respectively, with 7 bases between them. Overall study results and limits: A limitation of the genetic and exposure-history diversity represented arose from few donors. Tissue TCR repertoires likely differ from these blood-only repertoires.

Cells designated naive CD8 were CD45RO-negative and were positively selected for CCR7, with terminally differentiated effector memory CD45RA+ cells excluded. Sequenced sample: naive CD8+ T cells sorted from blood. The chain combines TRBV5-4 with TRBJ2-6; the D is unclear. The source of this sequence is a man younger than 30 in good health. As DNA, the CDR3 is TGTGCCAGCAGCTTGGCCGTGTACTCTGGGGCCAACGTCCTGACTTTC. Its translation is CASSLAVYSGANVLTF.